One sample yielded the 25 T cell receptor beta chains listed below, sequenced in a study of T cell responses to AZD1222 COVID-19 vaccine. Some clones are missing from TCRdb's copy, which holds only in-frame ones; the method was immunoSEQ multiplex PCR. The data contain just under 90,000 clones, about nine tenths of them seen just once; the ten biggest clones take up 5% to 6.5%. Sequenced here: peripheral blood, sampled 28 days after the second AZD1222 dose. These receptors were obtained from an adult who received the AZD1222 COVID-19 vaccine.

The rearrangement links TRBV3-1 (or the pseudogene TRBV3-2) to TRBJ1-1; D gene unclear. Trimming pared 4 bases from V and 4 bases from J, leaving 10 bases between. CDR1 is LGHDT, CDR2 YNNKEL, per germline (reference sequence). The CDR3 is 13 residues long. The chain's CDR3 is CASSPKLSTEAFF. In DNA form, the CDR3 reads TGTGCCAGCAGCCCTAAATTGAGCACTGAAGCTTTCTTT.

This sequence joins TRBV6-5 and TRBJ2-7; 8 nucleotides line up with TRBD2. The germline gives CDR1 MNHEY, CDR2 SVGAGI. There are 15 residues in the CDR3. J was trimmed by 4 bases and V by 0 bases; bases with no gene match: 5. CDR3 DNA sequence: TGTGCCAGCAGTTACTCTGGCGGGGGGATATACGAGCAGTACTTC. Protein sequence: CASSYSGGGIYEQYF.

The chain has TRBV6-2 or TRBV6-3 and TRBJ1-3; 7 bases agree with TRBD1. This CDR3 region has 13 residues. CDR1 MNHEY and CDR2 SVGEGT come from the germline V gene. Unmatched junction bases numbered 0, after V lost 5 bases and J lost 2 bases. The CDR3 loop reads CASSGTAGNTIYF. In nucleotides, the CDR3 is TGTGCCAGCAGTGGGACAGCTGGAAACACCATATATTTT.

The rearrangement uses TRBV5-6 and TRBJ2-1; the D is unclear. Trimming shortened V by 4 bases and J by 6 bases, and 14 bases separated the two germline ends. The CDR3 consists of 14 residues. Germline CDR1 is SGHDT and CDR2 is YYEEEE. This chain's CDR3 is CASSQPLLGNEQFF. The DNA for the CDR3 is TGTGCCAGCAGCCAACCTTTGCTCGGCAATGAGCAGTTCTTC.

The chain employs TRBV7-9 and TRBJ1-6; TRBD1 might be the D (6 bases). From germline, CDR1 is SEHNR and CDR2 FQNEAQ (reference sequence). V was clipped by 5 bases and J by 9 bases, with 20 bases between them. The CDR3 is made up of 16 amino acids. CDR3 bases: TGTGCCAGCAGCCACGCCTCAGGGGTCTTGTTTTCACCCCTCCACTTT. Amino acid sequence: CASSHASGVLFSPLHF.

The chain links TRBV5-1 to TRBJ1-2; D call uncertain. CDR3 length: 14 residues. Trimming shortened V by 4 bases and J by 4 bases, and 14 bases separated the two germline ends. Germline assignment: CDR1 SGHRS and CDR2 YFSETQ. CDR3 nucleotide sequence: TGCGCCAGCAGCGGAACCGACTGGGTCTATGGCTACACCTTC. Translated, it gives CASSGTDWVYGYTF.

The gene calls are TRBV30 and TRBJ1-1; no clear D gene. The germline V and J ends were trimmed by 3 bases and 0 bases, with 2 bases remaining between them. This CDR3 spans 11 amino acids. Germline loops: CDR1 GTSNPN, CDR2 SVGIG (reference sequence). Here the CDR3 DNA reads TGTGCCTGGAGCCTGAACACTGAAGCTTTCTTT. Translated, it gives CAWSLNTEAFF.

V usage is TRBV5-1 and J usage is TRBJ2-7, with 8 bases identical to TRBD1. Germline CDR1 reads SGHRS; CDR2 reads YFSETQ. CDR3 length: 15 amino acids. With V trimmed by 1 base and J by 3 bases, 6 bases remained unmatched. The CDR3 coding sequence is TGCGCCAGCAGCTTGCTGGGACAGGTGAGCTACGAGCAGTACTTC. Its translation is CASSLLGQVSYEQYF.

The gene calls are TRBV10-3 and TRBJ1-4; D call uncertain. V gave up 0 bases and J gave up 6 bases, with 11 bases separating them. The CDR3 contains 15 residues. Germline CDR1 is ENHRY and CDR2 is SYGVKD. DNA of the CDR3: TGTGCCATCAGTGAGTCGAGCACAGCAGATGAAAAACTGTTTTTT. The encoded protein is CAISESSTADEKLFF.

The chain uses TRBV21-1 and TRBJ1-1. TRBV21-1 is a listed pseudogene. The CDR3 consists of 10 residues. The CDR3 DNA is TGTGCCATCCGGAGCAATGAAGCTTTCTTT. It translates to CAIRSNEAFF.

The chain joins TRBV28 to TRBJ1-1; 8 bases match TRBD1. After removal of 5 bases from V and 5 bases from J, the junction contained 7 bases not matched to a gene. Germline values: CDR1 MDHEN, CDR2 SYDVKM. The CDR3 consists of 14 residues. CDR3 coding DNA: TGTGCCAGCAGTGGGGGACAGGATCAAACTGAAGCTTTCTTT. It encodes CASSGGQDQTEAFF.

The J gene is TRBJ2-3, the V gene TRBV20-1; no clear D. The CDR3 has 11 amino acids. CDR1 and CDR2 (germline): DFQATT, SNEGSKA (reference sequence). Trimming cost V 5 bases and J 5 bases, with 8 bases left between them. DNA of the CDR3: TGCAGTGCTCAAACTCGAGATACGCAGTATTTT. It specifies CSAQTRDTQYF.

The chain joins TRBV29-1 to TRBJ1-2; D gene unclear. Trimming cost V 6 bases and J 12 bases, with 14 bases left between them. The CDR3 covers 10 residues. Germline V gene lookup returns CDR1 SQVTM and CDR2 ANQGSEA. CDR3 DNA sequence: TGCAGCGTAAGTGACGGTTTCGACACCTTC. As protein: CSVSDGFDTF.

This chain connects TRBV5-1 to TRBJ1-1; unclear D gene. The CDR3 extends over 13 amino acids. Germline values: CDR1 SGHRS, CDR2 YFSETQ. V was clipped by 5 bases and J by 4 bases, with 12 bases between them. The CDR3 protein is CASSLKASTEAFF. The CDR3 bases are TGCGCCAGCAGTCTTAAGGCTTCCACTGAAGCTTTCTTT.

J is TRBJ1-3 and V is TRBV30; D ambiguous. The V gene's germline CDR1 is GTSNPN and CDR2 SVGIG (reference sequence). The CDR3 is 12 residues long. Trimming stripped 4 bases from V and 4 bases from J, with 8 bases between. CDR3 sequence: CAWTRVGNTIYF. The CDR3, as DNA: TGTGCCTGGACGAGGGTCGGAAACACCATATATTTT.

The chain recombines TRBV7-3 with TRBJ1-2; weak D call: TRBD1 (6 bases). The CDR3 totals 13 residues. Germline assignment: CDR1 SGHTA and CDR2 FQGTGA. The V end lost 5 bases, the J end lost 4 bases, and 11 bases lay between the germline ends. The CDR3 DNA is TGTGCCAGCAGCCAGGACAGTGGCTATGGCTACACCTTC. Protein sequence: CASSQDSGYGYTF. Combining the CDR3 with reference TRBV7-3 and TRBJ1-2 gives the whole variable domain GAGVSQTPSNKVTEKGKYVELRCDPISGHTALYWYRQSLGQGPEFLIYFQGTGAADDSGLPNDRFFAVRPEGSVSTLKIQRTERGDSAVYLCASSQDSGYGYTFGSGTRLTVV.

The V call is TRBV19, the J call TRBJ1-1; the match to TRBD1 covers 10 bases. The CDR3 spans 15 residues. Germline assignment: CDR1 LNHDA and CDR2 SQIVND (reference sequence). After removal of 7 bases from V and 4 bases from J, the junction contained 9 bases not matched to a gene. The CDR3, as DNA: TGTGCCAGTAACTTAGGGACAGGGGCCCTCACTGAAGCTTTCTTT. It specifies CASNLGTGALTEAFF.

The gene calls are TRBV18 and TRBJ2-7; D assignment may be TRBD1 or TRBD2 (5 bases each). V lost 6 bases, J lost 1 base, and 16 bases lay in between. The CDR3 has 15 amino acids. CDR1 and CDR2 from the germline V gene are KGHSH and LQKENI. DNA for the CDR3: TGTGCCAGCTCGATAAACCGGGACGGGTCCTACGAGCAGTACTTC. Translating gives CASSINRDGSYEQYF.

Regarding this clone: The conserved final phenylalanine or tryptophan is absent from the CDR3, which likely points to a read error. The chain combines TRBV5-8 with TRBJ1-1; maybe TRBD1 (5 bases). V lost 1 base, J lost 4 bases, and 11 bases lay in between. The CDR3 is made up of 14 amino acids. Germline CDR1 and CDR2: SGHTS and YDEGEE. Written as DNA, the CDR3 is TGTGCCAGCAGCTTGCGAAGGGGTGCCACTGAAGCTTTCCTT. Amino acid sequence: CASSLRRGATEAFL.

The chain uses TRBV4-1 and TRBJ2-2, with D uncertain. V was cut by 11 bases and J by 4 bases, with 8 bases left in between. The CDR3 has 11 amino acids. Germline V CDR1 and CDR2: MGHRA, YSYEKL. The DNA of the CDR3 is TGCGCCGCTGCCAGCACCGGGGAGCTGTTTTTT. This sequence encodes CAAASTGELFF.

The chain recombines TRBV7-9 with TRBJ1-5; a possible D gene is TRBD1 (6 bases). The CDR3 spans 15 residues. Germline V gene lookup returns CDR1 SEHNR and CDR2 FQNEAQ (reference sequence). Trimming cost V 5 bases and J 0 bases, with 11 bases left between them. CDR3: CASSLGGYSNQPQHF. CDR3 coding DNA: TGTGCCAGCAGCCTAGGGGGTTATAGCAATCAGCCCCAGCATTTT.

The chain couples TRBV4-3 to TRBJ2-5; TRBD2 agrees at 11 bases. The germline V gene encodes CDR1 LGHNA and CDR2 YSLEER. Trimming removed 0 bases from V and 4 bases from J; junction bases left unmatched: 10. The length of the CDR3 is 18 residues. CDR3 residues: CASSQDLGLAGGGETQYF. As DNA, the CDR3 is TGCGCCAGCAGCCAAGATTTAGGTCTAGCGGGGGGAGGAGAGACCCAGTACTTC.

The V and J genes are TRBV6-4 and TRBJ1-6, with TRBD1 as a possible D gene (5 bases). CDR1 and CDR2 from the germline V gene are MRHNA and SNTAGT. The CDR3 is made up of 14 amino acids. The V and J ends lost 4 bases and 7 bases respectively, with 11 bases between them. The CDR3 is CASSVRSGNSPLHF. CDR3 nucleotides: TGTGCCAGCAGTGTTCGGTCAGGGAATTCACCCCTCCACTTT.

The chain combines TRBV25-1 with TRBJ1-4; D is unresolved. Trimming pared 1 base from V and 4 bases from J, leaving 10 bases between. CDR3 length: 15 amino acids. Germline V gene sequence: CDR1 MGHDK, CDR2 SYGVNS. CDR3 coding DNA: TGTGCCAGCAGTGAATTAGGCAGTTATAATGAAAAACTGTTTTTT. This codes for CASSELGSYNEKLFF.

The chain employs TRBV20-1 and TRBJ2-1, with D perhaps matching TRBD2 (6 bases). CDR1 DFQATT and CDR2 SNEGSKA come from the germline V gene (reference sequence). The CDR3 runs to 11 residues. Here the CDR3 DNA reads TGCAGCGGGGGACGGTGGGGTGAGCAGTTCTTC. This encodes CSGGRWGEQFF.